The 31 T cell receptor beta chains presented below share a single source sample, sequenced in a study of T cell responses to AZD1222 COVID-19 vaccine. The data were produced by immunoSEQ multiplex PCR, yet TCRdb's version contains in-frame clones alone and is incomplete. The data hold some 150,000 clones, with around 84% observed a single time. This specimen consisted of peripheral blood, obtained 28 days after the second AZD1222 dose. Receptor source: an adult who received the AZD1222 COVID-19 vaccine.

DNA for the CDR3: TGTGCCAGCAGTTTACAGGGCAACACTGAAGCTTTCTTT. This gives the protein CASSLQGNTEAFF. The rearrangement uses TRBV2 and TRBJ1-1, with D possibly being TRBD1 (6 bases). The V end was cut by 5 bases, the J end by 2 bases, with 9 bases between. The CDR3 has 13 residues. Germline assignment: CDR1 SNHLY and CDR2 FYNNEI.

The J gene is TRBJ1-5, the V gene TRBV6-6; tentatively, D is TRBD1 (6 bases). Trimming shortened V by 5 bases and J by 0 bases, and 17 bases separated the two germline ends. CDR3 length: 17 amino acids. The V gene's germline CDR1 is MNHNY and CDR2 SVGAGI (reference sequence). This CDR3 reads CASSPRGQRYSNQPQHF. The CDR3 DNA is TGTGCCAGCAGTCCCCGGGGACAAAGATATAGCAATCAGCCCCAGCATTTT.

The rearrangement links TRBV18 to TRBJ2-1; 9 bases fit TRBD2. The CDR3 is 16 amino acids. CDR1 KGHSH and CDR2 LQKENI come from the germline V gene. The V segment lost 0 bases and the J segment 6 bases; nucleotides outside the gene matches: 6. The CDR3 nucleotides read TGTGCCAGCTCACCACCTCGAGCGGGAGGATCCAATGAGCAGTTCTTC. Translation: CASSPPRAGGSNEQFF. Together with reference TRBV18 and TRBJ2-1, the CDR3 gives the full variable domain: NAGVMQNPRHLVRRRGQEARLRCSPMKGHSHVYWYRQLPEEGLKFMVYLQKENIIDESGMPKERFSAEFPKEGPSILRIQQVVRGDSAAYFCASSPPRAGGSNEQFFGPGTRLTVL.

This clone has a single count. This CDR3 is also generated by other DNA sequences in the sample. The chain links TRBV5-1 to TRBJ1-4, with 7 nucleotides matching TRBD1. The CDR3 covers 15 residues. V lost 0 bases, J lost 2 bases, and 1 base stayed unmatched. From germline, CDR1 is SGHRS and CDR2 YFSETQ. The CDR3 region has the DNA TGCGCCAGCAGCTTGGAGGGGGCCACTAATGAAAAACTGTTTTTT. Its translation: CASSLEGATNEKLFF. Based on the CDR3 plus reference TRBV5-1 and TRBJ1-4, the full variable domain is KAGVTQTPRYLIKTRGQQVTLSCSPISGHRSVSWYQQTPGQGLQFLFEYFSETQRNKGNFPGRFSGRQFSNSRSEMNVSTLELGDSALYLCASSLEGATNEKLFFGSGTQLSVL.

The CDR3: CASSLEGYANEKLFF. The CDR3 DNA reads as TGTGCCAGCAGCTTAGAGGGGTATGCTAATGAAAAACTGTTTTTT. The V gene is TRBV7-8, the J gene TRBJ1-4; D perhaps matches TRBD1 (5 bases). Germline CDR1 SGHVS, CDR2 FQNEAQ. The CDR3 covers 15 residues. Trimming removed 1 base from V and 3 bases from J, with 9 bases in between.

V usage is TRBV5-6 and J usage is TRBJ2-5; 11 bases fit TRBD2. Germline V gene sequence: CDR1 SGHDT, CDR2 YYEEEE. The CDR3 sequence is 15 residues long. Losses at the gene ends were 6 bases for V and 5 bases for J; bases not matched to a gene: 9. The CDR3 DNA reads TGTGCCAGCACGCGAATAGCGGGGGGGCCGGAGACCCAGTACTTC. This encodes CASTRIAGGPETQYF.

The CDR3, as DNA: TGTGCCAGCAGATCCAAAAACATTCAGTACTTC. Protein product: CASRSKNIQYF. The chain couples TRBV6-5 to TRBJ2-4; D remains ambiguous. Per the germline V gene, CDR1 is MNHEY and CDR2 is SVGAGI. The CDR3 length is 11 residues. With 6 bases removed from V and 2 bases from J, the gap between germline ends came to 2 bases.

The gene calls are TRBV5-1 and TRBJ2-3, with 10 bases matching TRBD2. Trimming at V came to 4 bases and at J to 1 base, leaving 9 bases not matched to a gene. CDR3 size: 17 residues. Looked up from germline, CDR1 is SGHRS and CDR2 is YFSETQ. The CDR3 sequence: CASSSSGRPLGTDTQYF. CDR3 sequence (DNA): TGCGCCAGCAGCAGTAGCGGGAGGCCCCTCGGCACAGATACGCAGTATTTT. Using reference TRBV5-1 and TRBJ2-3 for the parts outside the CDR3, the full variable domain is KAGVTQTPRYLIKTRGQQVTLSCSPISGHRSVSWYQQTPGQGLQFLFEYFSETQRNKGNFPGRFSGRQFSNSRSEMNVSTLELGDSALYLCASSSSGRPLGTDTQYFGPGTRLTVL.

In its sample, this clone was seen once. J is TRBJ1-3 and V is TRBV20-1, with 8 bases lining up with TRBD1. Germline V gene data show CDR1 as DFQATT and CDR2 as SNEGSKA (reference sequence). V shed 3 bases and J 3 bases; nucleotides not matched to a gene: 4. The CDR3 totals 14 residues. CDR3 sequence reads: CSASSGGRGNTIYF. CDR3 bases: TGCAGTGCTAGTTCAGGGGGCCGTGGAAACACCATATATTTT.

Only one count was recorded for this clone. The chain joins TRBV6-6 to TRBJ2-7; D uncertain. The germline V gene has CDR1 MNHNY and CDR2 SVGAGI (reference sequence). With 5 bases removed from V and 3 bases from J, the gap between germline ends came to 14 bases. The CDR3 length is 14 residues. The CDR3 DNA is TGTGCCAGCAGTACTTCAATGAGTTACTACGAGCAGTACTTC. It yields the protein CASSTSMSYYEQYF.

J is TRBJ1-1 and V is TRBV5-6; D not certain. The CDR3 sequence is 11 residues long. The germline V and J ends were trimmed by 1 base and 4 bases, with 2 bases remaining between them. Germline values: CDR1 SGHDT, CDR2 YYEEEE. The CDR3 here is CASSLTTEAFF. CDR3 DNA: TGTGCCAGCAGCTTGACCACTGAAGCTTTCTTT.

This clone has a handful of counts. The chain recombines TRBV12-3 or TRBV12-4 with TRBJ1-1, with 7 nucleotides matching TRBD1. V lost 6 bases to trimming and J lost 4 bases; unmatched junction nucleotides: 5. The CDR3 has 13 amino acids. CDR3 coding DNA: TGTGCCAGCAGGGAGGGGGCGACCACTGAAGCTTTCTTT. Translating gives CASREGATTEAFF.

DNA of the CDR3: TGTGCCAGCAGGGGCCCTGGACAGTCTCACTACGAGCAGTACTTC. Translation gives CASRGPGQSHYEQYF. V and J are TRBV28 and TRBJ2-7; maybe TRBD1 (6 bases). Germline V CDR1 and CDR2: MDHEN, SYDVKM. There are 15 residues in the CDR3. V gave up 6 bases and J gave up 3 bases, with 18 bases separating them. The whole variable domain, filled in from reference TRBV28 and TRBJ2-7, reads DVKVTQSSRYLVKRTGEKVFLECVQDMDHENMFWYRQDPGLGLRLIYFSYDVKMKEKGDIPEGYSVSREKKERFSLILESASTNQTSMYLCASRGPGQSHYEQYFGPGTRLTVT.

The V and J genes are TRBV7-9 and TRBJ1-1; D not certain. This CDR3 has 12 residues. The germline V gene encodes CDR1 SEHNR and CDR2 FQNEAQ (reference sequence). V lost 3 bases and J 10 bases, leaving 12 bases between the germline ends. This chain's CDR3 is CASSFGDRVAFF. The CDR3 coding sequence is TGTGCCAGCAGCTTTGGGGATCGAGTAGCTTTCTTT.

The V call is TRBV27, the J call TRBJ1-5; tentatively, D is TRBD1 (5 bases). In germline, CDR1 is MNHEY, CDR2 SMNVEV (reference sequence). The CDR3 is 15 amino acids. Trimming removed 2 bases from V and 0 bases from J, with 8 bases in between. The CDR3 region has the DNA TGTGCCAGCAGTTTAGACAGAAATAGCAATCAGCCCCAGCATTTT. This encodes CASSLDRNSNQPQHF.

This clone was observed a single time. The CDR3 spells CASSQVTGRYNEQFF. The CDR3 DNA follows: TGCGCCAGCAGCCAAGTTACAGGCAGGTACAATGAGCAGTTCTTC. The chain joins TRBV4-1 to TRBJ2-1; TRBD1 is a possible D gene (5 bases). Between the trimmed V and J ends, which lost 1 base and 4 bases, there was a span of 11 bases. The CDR3 is 15 amino acids. Germline loops: CDR1 MGHRA, CDR2 YSYEKL.

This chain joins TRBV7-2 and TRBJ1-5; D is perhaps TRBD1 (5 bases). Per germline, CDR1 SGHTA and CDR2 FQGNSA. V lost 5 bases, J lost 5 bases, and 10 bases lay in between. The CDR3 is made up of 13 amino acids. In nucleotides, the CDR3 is TGTGCCAGCAGCCCCCGGGGCGATCAGCCCCAGCATTTT. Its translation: CASSPRGDQPQHF.

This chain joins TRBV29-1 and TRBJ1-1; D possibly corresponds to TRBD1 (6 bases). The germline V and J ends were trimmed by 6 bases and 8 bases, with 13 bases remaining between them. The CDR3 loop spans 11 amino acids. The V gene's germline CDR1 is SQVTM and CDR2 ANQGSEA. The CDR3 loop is CSVGGGTEAFF. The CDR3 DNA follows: TGCAGCGTAGGAGGGGGAACCGAAGCTTTCTTT.

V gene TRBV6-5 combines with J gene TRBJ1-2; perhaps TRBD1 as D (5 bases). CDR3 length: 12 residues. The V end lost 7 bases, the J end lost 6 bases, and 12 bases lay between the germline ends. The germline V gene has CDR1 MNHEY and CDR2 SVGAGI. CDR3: CASNSRVDGYTF. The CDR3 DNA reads TGTGCCAGCAACAGCAGGGTGGATGGCTACACCTTC.

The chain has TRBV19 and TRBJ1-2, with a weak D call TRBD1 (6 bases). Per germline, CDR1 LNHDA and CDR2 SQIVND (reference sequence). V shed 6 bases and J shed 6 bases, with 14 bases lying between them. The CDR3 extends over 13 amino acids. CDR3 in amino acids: CASSPRDTHGYTF. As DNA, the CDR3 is TGTGCCAGTAGCCCCCGGGACACCCATGGCTACACCTTC. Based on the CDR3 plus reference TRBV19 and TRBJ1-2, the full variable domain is DGGITQSPKYLFRKEGQNVTLSCEQNLNHDAMYWYRQDPGQGLRLIYYSQIVNDFQKGDIAEGYSVSREKKESFPLTVTSAQKNPTAFYLCASSPRDTHGYTFGSGTRLTVV.

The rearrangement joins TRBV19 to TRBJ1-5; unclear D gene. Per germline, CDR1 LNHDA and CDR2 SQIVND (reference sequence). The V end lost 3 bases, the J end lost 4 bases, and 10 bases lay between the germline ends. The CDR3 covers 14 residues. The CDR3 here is CASSMEARNQPQHF. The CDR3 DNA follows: TGTGCCAGTAGTATGGAAGCCCGGAATCAGCCCCAGCATTTT. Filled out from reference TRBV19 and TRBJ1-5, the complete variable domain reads DGGITQSPKYLFRKEGQNVTLSCEQNLNHDAMYWYRQDPGQGLRLIYYSQIVNDFQKGDIAEGYSVSREKKESFPLTVTSAQKNPTAFYLCASSMEARNQPQHFGDGTRLSIL.

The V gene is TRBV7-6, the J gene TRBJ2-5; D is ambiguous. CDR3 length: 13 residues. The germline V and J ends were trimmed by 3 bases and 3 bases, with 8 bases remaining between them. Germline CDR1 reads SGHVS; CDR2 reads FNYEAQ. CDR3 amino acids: CASSFDKKETQYF. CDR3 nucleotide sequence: TGTGCCAGCAGCTTTGACAAGAAAGAGACCCAGTACTTC. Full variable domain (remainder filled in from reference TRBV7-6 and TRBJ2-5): GAGVSQSPRYKVTKRGQDVALRCDPISGHVSLYWYRQALGQGPEFLTYFNYEAQQDKSGLPNDRFSAERPEGSISTLTIQRTEQRDSAMYRCASSFDKKETQYFGPGTRLLVL.

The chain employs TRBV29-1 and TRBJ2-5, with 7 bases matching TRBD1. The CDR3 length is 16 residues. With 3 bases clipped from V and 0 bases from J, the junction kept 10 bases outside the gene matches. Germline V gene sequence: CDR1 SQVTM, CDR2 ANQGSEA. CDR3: CSVEMARTGYQETQYF. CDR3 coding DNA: TGCAGCGTTGAGATGGCCCGGACAGGCTACCAAGAGACCCAGTACTTC.

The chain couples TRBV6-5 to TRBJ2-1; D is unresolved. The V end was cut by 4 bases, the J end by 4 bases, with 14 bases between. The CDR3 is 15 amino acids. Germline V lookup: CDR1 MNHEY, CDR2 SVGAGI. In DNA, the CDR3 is TGTGCCAGCAGTTCCCCCCCGGACGGTTACAATGAGCAGTTCTTC. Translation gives CASSSPPDGYNEQFF.

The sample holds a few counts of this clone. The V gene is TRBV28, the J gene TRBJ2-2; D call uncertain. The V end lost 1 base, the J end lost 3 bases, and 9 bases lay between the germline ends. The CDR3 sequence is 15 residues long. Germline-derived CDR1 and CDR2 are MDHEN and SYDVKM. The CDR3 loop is CASSLYRPDTGELFF. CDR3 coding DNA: TGTGCCAGCAGTTTATACCGACCCGACACCGGGGAGCTGTTTTTT. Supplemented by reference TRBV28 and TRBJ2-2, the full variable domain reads DVKVTQSSRYLVKRTGEKVFLECVQDMDHENMFWYRQDPGLGLRLIYFSYDVKMKEKGDIPEGYSVSREKKERFSLILESASTNQTSMYLCASSLYRPDTGELFFGEGSRLTVL.

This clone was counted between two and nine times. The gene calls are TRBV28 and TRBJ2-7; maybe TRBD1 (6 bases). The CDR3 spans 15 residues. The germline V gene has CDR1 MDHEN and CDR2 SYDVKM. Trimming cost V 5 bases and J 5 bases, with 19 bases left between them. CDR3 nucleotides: TGTGCCAGCAGTCCCCCCGGGACACCAATCAACGAGCAGTACTTC. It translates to CASSPPGTPINEQYF.

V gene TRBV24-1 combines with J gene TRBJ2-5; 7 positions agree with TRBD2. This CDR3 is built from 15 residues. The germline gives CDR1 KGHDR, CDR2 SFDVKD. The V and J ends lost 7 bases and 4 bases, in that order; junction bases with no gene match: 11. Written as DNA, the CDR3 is TGTGCCACCAGGAGGTGGGGGAGGGCCGGAGAGACCCAGTACTTC. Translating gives CATRRWGRAGETQYF.

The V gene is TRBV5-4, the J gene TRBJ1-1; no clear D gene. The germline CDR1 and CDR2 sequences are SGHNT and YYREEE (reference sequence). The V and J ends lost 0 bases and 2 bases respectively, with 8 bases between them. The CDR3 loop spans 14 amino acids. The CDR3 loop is CASSLVVGNTEAFF. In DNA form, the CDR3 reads TGTGCCAGCAGCTTGGTTGTAGGAAACACTGAAGCTTTCTTT.

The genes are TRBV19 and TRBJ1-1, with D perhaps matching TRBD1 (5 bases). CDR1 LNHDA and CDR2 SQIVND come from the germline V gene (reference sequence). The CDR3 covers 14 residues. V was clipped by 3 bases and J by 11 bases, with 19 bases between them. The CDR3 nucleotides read TGTGCCAGTAGTATCCTGGGGTACAGGTCGGGTGCTTTCTTT. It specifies CASSILGYRSGAFF.

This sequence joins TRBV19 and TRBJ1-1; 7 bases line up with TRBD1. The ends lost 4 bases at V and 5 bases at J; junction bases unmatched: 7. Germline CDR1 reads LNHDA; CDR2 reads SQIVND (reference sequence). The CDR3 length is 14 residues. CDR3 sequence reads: CASSTTGARTEAFF. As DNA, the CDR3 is TGTGCCAGTAGTACCACAGGGGCGAGGACTGAAGCTTTCTTT.

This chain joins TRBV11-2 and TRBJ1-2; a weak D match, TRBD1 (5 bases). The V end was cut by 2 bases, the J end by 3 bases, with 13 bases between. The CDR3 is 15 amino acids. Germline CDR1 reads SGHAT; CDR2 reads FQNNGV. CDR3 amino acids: CASSLRRGRDYGYTF. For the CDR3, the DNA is TGTGCCAGCAGCTTAAGGAGGGGCAGGGACTATGGCTACACCTTC. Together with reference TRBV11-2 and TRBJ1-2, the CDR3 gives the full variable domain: EAGVAQSPRYKIIEKRQSVAFWCNPISGHATLYWYQQILGQGPKLLIQFQNNGVVDDSQLPKDRFSAERLKGVDSTLKIQPAKLEDSAVYLCASSLRRGRDYGYTFGSGTRLTVV.